Only a few counts were recorded for the clone carrying this T cell receptor beta chain. TCRdb re-called the PCR reads through MiXCR, storing one row per CDR3 protein. The sample lists 2,000 or so distinct CDR3 sequences; around 57% were seen once. The record originates from a study of CD4 and CD8 cells across lung adenocarcinoma regions. Germline assignment: CDR1 MNHEY and CDR2 SMNVEV (reference sequence). Trimming removed 5 bases at V and 10 bases at J, with 15 bases between. CDR3 length: 13 amino acids. The sequence came from a female donor with lung adenocarcinoma. The CD4 and CD8 labels of this study may be unreliable. The chain joins TRBV27 to TRBJ2-1, with TRBD1 as a possible D gene (6 bases). Sequencing was done on a sample of CD4+ T cells from the margin of a lung tumor. The CDR3 reads CASSRAGAYEQFF. DNA of the CDR3: TGTGCCAGCAGTCGAGCAGGGGCCTACGAGCAGTTCTTC.